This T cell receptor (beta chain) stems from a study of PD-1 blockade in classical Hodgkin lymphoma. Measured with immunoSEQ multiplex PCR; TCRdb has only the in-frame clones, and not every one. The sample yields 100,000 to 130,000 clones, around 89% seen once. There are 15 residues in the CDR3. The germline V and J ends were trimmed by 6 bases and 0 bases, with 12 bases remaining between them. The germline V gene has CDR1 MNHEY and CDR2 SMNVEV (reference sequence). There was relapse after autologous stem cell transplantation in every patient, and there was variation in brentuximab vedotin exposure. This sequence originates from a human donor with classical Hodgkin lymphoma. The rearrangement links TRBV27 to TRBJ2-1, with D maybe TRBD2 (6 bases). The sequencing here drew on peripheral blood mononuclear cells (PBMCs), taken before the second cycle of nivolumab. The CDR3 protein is CASSLGLSSYNEQFF. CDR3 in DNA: TGTGCCAGCAGCCTGGGACTCAGCTCCTACAATGAGCAGTTCTTC.